This T cell receptor (beta chain) is from a study of a mutant IDH1 vaccine in newly diagnosed glioma. In the study overall: Former treatment meant radiotherapy, temozolomide, or both; the majority had gotten both. Study-level findings and limits: Among all patients, vaccine-induced immune responses occurred in around 93%.

Profiling relied on immunoSEQ multiplex PCR, and the TCRdb table lists in-frame clones only, not all of them. The repertoire has approximately 54,000 clones, more than 80% of them found once; the top ten carry under 20%. The germline V gene has CDR1 MGHDK and CDR2 SYGVNS. The CDR3 contains 12 residues. With 10 bases clipped from V and 3 bases from J, the junction kept 4 bases outside the gene matches. This clone was seen only a few times. Its antigen remains unknown. Stated time point: baseline, week 1 (first vaccination visit). Indicated treatment: pre-vaccination baseline after standard-of-care therapy. New WHO grade 3 or 4 astrocytomas that were IDH1-mutant and ATRX-lost occurred in the donors.

V usage is TRBV25-1 and J usage is TRBJ2-7, with 9 bases lining up with TRBD1. The receptor's source is a man aged 18 to 30 with glioma. Here the sequenced sample was PBMCs, taken from a glioma patient treated with radiotherapy, temozolomide or both. For the CDR3, the DNA is TGTGCCACAGGACAGGGGATCTACGAGCAGTACTTC. It specifies CATGQGIYEQYF.